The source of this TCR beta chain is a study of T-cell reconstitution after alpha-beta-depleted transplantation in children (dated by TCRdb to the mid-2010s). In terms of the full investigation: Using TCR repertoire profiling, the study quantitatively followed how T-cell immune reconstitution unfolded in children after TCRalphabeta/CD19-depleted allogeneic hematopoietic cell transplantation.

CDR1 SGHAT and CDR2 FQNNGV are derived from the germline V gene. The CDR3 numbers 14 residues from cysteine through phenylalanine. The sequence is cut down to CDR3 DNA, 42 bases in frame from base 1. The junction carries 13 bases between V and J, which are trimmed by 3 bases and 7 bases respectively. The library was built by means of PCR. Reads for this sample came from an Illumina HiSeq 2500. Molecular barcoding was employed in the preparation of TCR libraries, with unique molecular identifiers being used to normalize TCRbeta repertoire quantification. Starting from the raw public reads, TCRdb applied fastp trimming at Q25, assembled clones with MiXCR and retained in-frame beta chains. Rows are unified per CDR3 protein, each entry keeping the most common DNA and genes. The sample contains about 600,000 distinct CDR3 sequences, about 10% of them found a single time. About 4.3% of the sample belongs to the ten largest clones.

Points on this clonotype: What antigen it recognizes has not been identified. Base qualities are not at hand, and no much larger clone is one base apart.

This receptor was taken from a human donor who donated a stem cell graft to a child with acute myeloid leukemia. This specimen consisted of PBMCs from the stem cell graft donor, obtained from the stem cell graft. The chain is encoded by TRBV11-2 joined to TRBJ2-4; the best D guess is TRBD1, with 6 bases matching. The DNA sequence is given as TGTGCCAGCAGCTTGGTTCAGGGGCACAACATTCAGTACTTC. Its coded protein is CASSLVQGHNIQYF. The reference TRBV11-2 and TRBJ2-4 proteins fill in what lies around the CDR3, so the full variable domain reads EAGVAQSPRYKIIEKRQSVAFWCNPISGHATLYWYQQILGQGPKLLIQFQNNGVVDDSQLPKDRFSAERLKGVDSTLKIQPAKLEDSAVYLCASSLVQGHNIQYFGAGTRLSVL.